This is a list of T cell receptor beta chains from one sample in a study of beta chain features in type 1 diabetes. Here immunoSEQ multiplex PCR was the method, and the copy in TCRdb shows in-frame clones only, minus some. Of under 150,000 clones in the sample, approximately 10% were seen once. Sequences were obtained from central memory CD4+ T cells from blood. The receptors shown here come from a young man with type 1 diabetes. The CDR3 runs from the conserved cysteine through the conserved F or W. D genes are given only for firm matches. Clone size, where shown, is once, few, many, or a class for clones that have expanded.

CDR3nt: TGTGCCAGCAGTGAATCCGCGGACTATGGCTACACCTTC
CDR3aa: CASSESADYGYTF
len: 13
abundance: few
j_gene: TRBJ1-2
v_gene: TRBV6-1
d_gene: .

CDR3nt: TGTGCCAGCAGCTTACTAGCGGGGACGACAGATACGCAGTATTTT
CDR3aa: CASSLLAGTTDTQYF
len: 15
abundance: few
j_gene: TRBJ2-3
v_gene: TRBV7-2
d_gene: TRBD2

CDR3nt: TGTGCCATCACCCCGATACTAGCGGGGGACAATGAGCAGTTCTTC
CDR3aa: CAITPILAGDNEQFF
len: 15
abundance: .
j_gene: TRBJ2-1
v_gene: TRBV10-3
d_gene: TRBD2

CDR3nt: TGTGCCAGCTCACCACAGGGACAGGGTCAGCATGGCTACACCTTC
CDR3aa: CASSPQGQGQHGYTF
len: 15
abundance: few
j_gene: TRBJ1-2
v_gene: TRBV18
d_gene: TRBD1

CDR3nt: TGTGCCAGCAGTTACCGACAGGGTGTGGGATCACCCCTCCACTTT
CDR3aa: CASSYRQGVGSPLHF
len: 15
abundance: .
j_gene: TRBJ1-6
v_gene: TRBV27
d_gene: TRBD1

CDR3nt: TGTGCCAGCAGGCACACCTCGGGCGAGCAGTACTTC
CDR3aa: CASRHTSGEQYF
len: 12
abundance: few
j_gene: TRBJ2-7
v_gene: TRBV5-6
d_gene: .

CDR3nt: TGTGCCTGGAGTGTCCGGACAGCCAATAATTCACCCCTCCACTTT
CDR3aa: CAWSVRTANNSPLHF
len: 15
abundance: few
j_gene: TRBJ1-6
v_gene: TRBV30
d_gene: .

CDR3nt: TGTGCCAGTAGCCATACCAGGGTTAAAAATAATTCACCCCTCCACTTT
CDR3aa: CASSHTRVKNNSPLHF
len: 16
abundance: few
j_gene: TRBJ1-6
v_gene: TRBV19
d_gene: .

CDR3nt: TGTGCCAGCAGCACCCACCAACAGGGGACTGAAGCTTTCTTT
CDR3aa: CASSTHQQGTEAFF
len: 14
abundance: .
j_gene: TRBJ1-1
v_gene: TRBV9
d_gene: TRBD1

CDR3nt: TGCAGCGCCAGAGACGCGACAGGTTATGGCTACACCTTC
CDR3aa: CSARDATGYGYTF
len: 13
abundance: few
j_gene: TRBJ1-2
v_gene: TRBV29-1
d_gene: .

CDR3nt: TGTGCCAGCAGTCCCCAGGGACAGGGTGGCTCACCCCTCCACTTT
CDR3aa: CASSPQGQGGSPLHF
len: 15
abundance: few
j_gene: TRBJ1-6
v_gene: TRBV6-5
d_gene: TRBD1

CDR3nt: TGTGCCAGCTCACCACCCCTATCCTCTGGGGCCAACGTCCTGACTTTC
CDR3aa: CASSPPLSSGANVLTF
len: 16
abundance: few
j_gene: TRBJ2-6
v_gene: TRBV18
d_gene: .

CDR3nt: TGTGCCAGCAGCCGCCGACAGGGTGACACCGGGGAGCTGTTTTTT
CDR3aa: CASSRRQGDTGELFF
len: 15
abundance: .
j_gene: TRBJ2-2
v_gene: TRBV7-2
d_gene: TRBD1

CDR3nt: TGTGCCAGCAGCCAATCTGGGACTAGCGGGGGGCAAGAGACCCAGTACTTC
CDR3aa: CASSQSGTSGGQETQYF
len: 17
abundance: few
j_gene: TRBJ2-5
v_gene: TRBV4-2
d_gene: TRBD2

CDR3nt: TGCAGCGTAACGGGGACAGGGGGCACCACTGAAGCTTTCTTT
CDR3aa: CSVTGTGGTTEAFF
len: 14
abundance: .
j_gene: TRBJ1-1
v_gene: TRBV29-1
d_gene: TRBD1

CDR3nt: TGTGCCAGCAGTTTGTACGGACACAACTCCTACAATGAGCAGTTCTTC
CDR3aa: CASSLYGHNSYNEQFF
len: 16
abundance: .
j_gene: TRBJ2-1
v_gene: TRBV27
d_gene: .

CDR3nt: TGTGCCAGCAAACCCTACTTAGGGGGGGCTGGGCCGATCTTC
CDR3aa: CASKPYLGGAGPIF
len: 14
abundance: many
j_gene: TRBJ2-1
v_gene: TRBV7-2
d_gene: .

CDR3nt: TGTGCCATCAGCCCCCAGACAGGCTTGAACACTGAAGCTTTCTTT
CDR3aa: CAISPQTGLNTEAFF
len: 15
abundance: .
j_gene: TRBJ1-1
v_gene: TRBV10-3
d_gene: .

CDR3nt: TGTGCCAGCAGCTTCCCCGGGACAGATACGCAGTATTTT
CDR3aa: CASSFPGTDTQYF
len: 13
abundance: medium-sized
j_gene: TRBJ2-3
v_gene: TRBV7-6
d_gene: .

CDR3nt: TGTGCCTGGAGGGTAGCGGGGGGGCCTTCAGATACGCAGTATTTT
CDR3aa: CAWRVAGGPSDTQYF
len: 15
abundance: many
j_gene: TRBJ2-3
v_gene: TRBV30
d_gene: TRBD2

CDR3nt: TGTGCCAGCTCACTACAGGGGGCTTACGAGCAGTACTTC
CDR3aa: CASSLQGAYEQYF
len: 13
abundance: few
j_gene: TRBJ2-7
v_gene: TRBV18
d_gene: TRBD1

CDR3nt: TGTGCCAGTAGTGACAGGGTCGAGCAGTACTTC
CDR3aa: CASSDRVEQYF
len: 11
abundance: .
j_gene: TRBJ2-7
v_gene: TRBV19
d_gene: TRBD1

CDR3nt: TGTGCCAGCAGCTTAGACAGGGGCGGAACTGAAGCTTTCTTT
CDR3aa: CASSLDRGGTEAFF
len: 14
abundance: few
j_gene: TRBJ1-1
v_gene: TRBV7-7
d_gene: TRBD1